The rows below give T cell receptor beta chains drawn from one sample of a study of blood T cell repertoires in COVID-19. Libraries were prepared by immunoSEQ multiplex PCR; TCRdb keeps only in-frame clonotypes and omits some of them. Of about 260,000 clones listed, over 80% are singletons. Sample: peripheral blood. These receptors all stem from a woman in her sixties or seventies with COVID-19, enrolled during active disease. The CDR3 runs from the conserved cysteine through the conserved F or W. Each record gives: CDR3 length, V gene, J gene, clone size, D gene, CDR3 DNA, CDR3 protein. A D gene is named only where the DNA matches it firmly. Rows give clone size only sometimes, using once, few, many, or a class for an expanded clone.

cdr3_length: 15
v_call: TRBV19
j_call: TRBJ2-7
clone_size: few
d_call: TRBD1
cdr3_nt: TGTGCCAGTAGTGCTCGGACAGGGAACTCCTACGAGCAGTACTTC
cdr3_aa: CASSARTGNSYEQYF

cdr3_length: 17
v_call: TRBV28
j_call: TRBJ2-5
clone_size: NA
d_call: TRBD1
cdr3_nt: TGTGCCAGCAGCTCCTTTACAGGGGCCTCCGCCCGAGAGACCCAGTACTTC
cdr3_aa: CASSSFTGASARETQYF

cdr3_length: 18
v_call: TRBV15
j_call: TRBJ2-2
clone_size: few
d_call: TRBD1
cdr3_nt: TGTGCCACCAGCAGAGACATTACAGGGGGCCACGACGGCGGGGAGCTGTTTTTT
cdr3_aa: CATSRDITGGHDGGELFF

cdr3_length: 16
v_call: TRBV19
j_call: TRBJ1-6
clone_size: few
d_call: NA
cdr3_nt: TGTGCCAGTAGTAGTGGGGCAGGAATGTCAGATTCACCCCTCCACTTT
cdr3_aa: CASSSGAGMSDSPLHF

cdr3_length: 15
v_call: TRBV25-1
j_call: TRBJ2-1
clone_size: NA
d_call: TRBD1
cdr3_nt: TGTGCCAGCACCCAATCGGGACAGGGGGGCAATGAGCAGTTCTTC
cdr3_aa: CASTQSGQGGNEQFF

cdr3_length: 17
v_call: TRBV19
j_call: TRBJ1-5
clone_size: once
d_call: NA
cdr3_nt: TGTGCCAGTAGCCAGGACAGCTCCCCCCATAGCAATCAGCCCCAGCATTTT
cdr3_aa: CASSQDSSPHSNQPQHF

cdr3_length: 13
v_call: TRBV10-1
j_call: TRBJ2-7
clone_size: NA
d_call: NA
cdr3_nt: TGCGCCAGCACCTACAGGTGTGCCTACGAGCAGTACTTC
cdr3_aa: CASTYRCAYEQYF

cdr3_length: 15
v_call: TRBV28
j_call: TRBJ2-1
clone_size: NA
d_call: TRBD2
cdr3_nt: TGTGCCAGCAGTTTGGGAGGGAGGGCCGGAAATGAGCAGTTCTTC
cdr3_aa: CASSLGGRAGNEQFF

cdr3_length: 17
v_call: TRBV4-2
j_call: TRBJ2-1
clone_size: NA
d_call: TRBD2
cdr3_nt: TGTGCCAGCAGCCAAGATTTTAGGCTAGCGGGAGAAAAAGAGCAGTTCTTC
cdr3_aa: CASSQDFRLAGEKEQFF

cdr3_length: 15
v_call: TRBV6-2/TRBV6-3
j_call: TRBJ2-2
clone_size: NA
d_call: NA
cdr3_nt: TGTGCCAGCAGTTCTACTAGACGCCACACCGGGGAGCTGTTTTTT
cdr3_aa: CASSSTRRHTGELFF

cdr3_length: 15
v_call: TRBV30
j_call: TRBJ2-1
clone_size: NA
d_call: NA
cdr3_nt: TGTGCCTGGAGTGTACCGGTCGGGAGTCTATATGAGCAGTTCTTC
cdr3_aa: CAWSVPVGSLYEQFF

cdr3_length: 14
v_call: TRBV6-4
j_call: TRBJ1-5
clone_size: NA
d_call: TRBD1
cdr3_nt: TGTGCCAGCAGTGGGGAAGGGGGCAACCAGCCCCAGCATTTT
cdr3_aa: CASSGEGGNQPQHF

cdr3_length: 12
v_call: TRBV27
j_call: TRBJ1-2
clone_size: NA
d_call: TRBD1
cdr3_nt: TGTGCCAGCAGTCGCCAGGGGGTTGGCTACACCTTC
cdr3_aa: CASSRQGVGYTF

cdr3_length: 16
v_call: TRBV6-2/TRBV6-3
j_call: TRBJ1-1
clone_size: few
d_call: NA
cdr3_nt: TGTGCCAGCAGTTATAGCGAGACAGGAAAAAACACTGAAGCTTTCTTT
cdr3_aa: CASSYSETGKNTEAFF

cdr3_length: 12
v_call: TRBV10-3
j_call: TRBJ1-1
clone_size: NA
d_call: NA
cdr3_nt: TGTGCCATCAGTGGAGGGAGGACTGAAGCTTTCTTT
cdr3_aa: CAISGGRTEAFF

cdr3_length: 14
v_call: TRBV2
j_call: TRBJ2-7
clone_size: NA
d_call: NA
cdr3_nt: TGTGCCAGCCAAACAGGGCCTAGCTCCTACGAGCAGTACTTC
cdr3_aa: CASQTGPSSYEQYF

cdr3_length: 14
v_call: TRBV19
j_call: TRBJ1-4
clone_size: NA
d_call: NA
cdr3_nt: TGTGCCAGTAATGAAAACACAGAAAATGAAAAACTGTTTTTT
cdr3_aa: CASNENTENEKLFF

cdr3_length: 14
v_call: TRBV5-1
j_call: TRBJ1-2
clone_size: NA
d_call: TRBD1
cdr3_nt: TGCGCCAGCAGCTCCGGACAGGGCAACTATGGCTACACCTTC
cdr3_aa: CASSSGQGNYGYTF

cdr3_length: 16
v_call: TRBV28
j_call: TRBJ2-2
clone_size: few
d_call: TRBD1
cdr3_nt: TGTGCCATCGAACCTCCGGGACAGGGGAACACCGGGGAGCTGTTTTTT
cdr3_aa: CAIEPPGQGNTGELFF

cdr3_length: 14
v_call: TRBV19
j_call: TRBJ1-3
clone_size: NA
d_call: NA
cdr3_nt: TGTGCCAGTAATCCACAGGGATCTGGAAACACCATATATTTT
cdr3_aa: CASNPQGSGNTIYF

cdr3_length: 13
v_call: TRBV4-2
j_call: TRBJ2-5
clone_size: NA
d_call: NA
cdr3_nt: TGTGCCAGCAGCCAAGGAGGACAAGAGACCCAGTACTTC
cdr3_aa: CASSQGGQETQYF

cdr3_length: 16
v_call: TRBV5-6
j_call: TRBJ1-3
clone_size: NA
d_call: NA
cdr3_nt: TGTGCCAGCAGCTTGAAGACTCTCAGCTCTGGAAACACCATATATTTT
cdr3_aa: CASSLKTLSSGNTIYF

cdr3_length: 16
v_call: TRBV2
j_call: TRBJ2-1
clone_size: NA
d_call: TRBD2
cdr3_nt: TGTGCCAGCAGCAGACTAGCGGTAAGCTCCTACAATGAGCAGTTCTTC
cdr3_aa: CASSRLAVSSYNEQFF

cdr3_length: 14
v_call: TRBV28
j_call: TRBJ2-7
clone_size: NA
d_call: NA
cdr3_nt: TGTGCCAGCAGCCGAGGGACCAGGGAGGACGAGCAGTACTTC
cdr3_aa: CASSRGTREDEQYF

cdr3_length: 15
v_call: TRBV7-3
j_call: TRBJ2-2
clone_size: NA
d_call: NA
cdr3_nt: TGTGCCAGCAGCTTAGGGCCCCAGCACACCGGGGAGCTGTTTTTT
cdr3_aa: CASSLGPQHTGELFF

cdr3_length: 16
v_call: TRBV3-1/TRBV3-2
j_call: TRBJ1-6
clone_size: NA
d_call: TRBD1
cdr3_nt: TGTGCCAGCAGCCAATATGGACAGGGGGTGGATTCACCCCTCCACTTT
cdr3_aa: CASSQYGQGVDSPLHF

cdr3_length: 13
v_call: TRBV15
j_call: TRBJ1-4
clone_size: NA
d_call: NA
cdr3_nt: TGTGCCACCAGCAGAGACAAACTTGAAAAACTGTTTTTT
cdr3_aa: CATSRDKLEKLFF

cdr3_length: 18
v_call: TRBV28
j_call: TRBJ2-3
clone_size: NA
d_call: TRBD2
cdr3_nt: TGTGCCAGCAGTTTTGGGGTAAGCGGGAGGATTAAGACAGATACGCAGTATTTT
cdr3_aa: CASSFGVSGRIKTDTQYF

cdr3_length: 15
v_call: TRBV19
j_call: TRBJ2-1
clone_size: NA
d_call: TRBD2
cdr3_nt: TGTGCCAGTACTGGGACTAGCAGCTCCTACAATGAGCAGTTCTTC
cdr3_aa: CASTGTSSSYNEQFF

cdr3_length: 15
v_call: TRBV4-3
j_call: TRBJ1-2
clone_size: NA
d_call: NA
cdr3_nt: TGCGCCAGCAGCCAAGGTGTGGCACAGGGCTATGGCTACACCTTC
cdr3_aa: CASSQGVAQGYGYTF

cdr3_length: 15
v_call: TRBV5-5
j_call: TRBJ2-1
clone_size: NA
d_call: NA
cdr3_nt: TGTGCCAGCAGCACCATTGGAGGAGCTGGCAATGAGCAGTTCTTC
cdr3_aa: CASSTIGGAGNEQFF

cdr3_length: 15
v_call: TRBV27
j_call: TRBJ1-5
clone_size: NA
d_call: TRBD1
cdr3_nt: TGTGCCAGCAGTGCAGGCGGGACAGGGGATCAGCCCCAGCATTTT
cdr3_aa: CASSAGGTGDQPQHF

cdr3_length: 16
v_call: TRBV5-1
j_call: TRBJ2-5
clone_size: once
d_call: NA
cdr3_nt: TGCGCCAGCAGCTTGGCCGTTAGCGGAGGACAAGAGACCCAGTACTTC
cdr3_aa: CASSLAVSGGQETQYF

cdr3_length: 15
v_call: TRBV7-6
j_call: TRBJ2-3
clone_size: NA
d_call: TRBD2
cdr3_nt: TGTGCCAGCAGCTTACAACTAGCGGGAGCAGATACGCAGTATTTT
cdr3_aa: CASSLQLAGADTQYF

cdr3_length: 14
v_call: TRBV5-1
j_call: TRBJ2-3
clone_size: NA
d_call: TRBD2
cdr3_nt: TGCGCCAGCAATAGCGGGAGGGCCTGGGATACGCAGTATTTT
cdr3_aa: CASNSGRAWDTQYF

cdr3_length: 17
v_call: TRBV11-2
j_call: TRBJ2-7
clone_size: NA
d_call: TRBD2
cdr3_nt: TGTGCCAGCAGCTTAGTGCCTAGCGGGACGCAATCCTACGAGCAGTACTTC
cdr3_aa: CASSLVPSGTQSYEQYF

cdr3_length: 13
v_call: TRBV30
j_call: TRBJ2-5
clone_size: NA
d_call: NA
cdr3_nt: TGTGCCTGGAGTAACAGGCTCCAAGAGACCCAGTACTTC
cdr3_aa: CAWSNRLQETQYF

cdr3_length: 14
v_call: TRBV19
j_call: TRBJ1-1
clone_size: NA
d_call: NA
cdr3_nt: TGTGCCAGTAGTGGGGGCACGACGAACACTGAAGCTTTCTTT
cdr3_aa: CASSGGTTNTEAFF

cdr3_length: 16
v_call: TRBV5-5
j_call: TRBJ2-5
clone_size: NA
d_call: NA
cdr3_nt: TGTGCCAGCAGCTTAACGCCAGGGGTTGACCAAGAGACCCAGTACTTC
cdr3_aa: CASSLTPGVDQETQYF

cdr3_length: 14
v_call: TRBV15
j_call: TRBJ1-4
clone_size: NA
d_call: NA
cdr3_nt: TGTGCCACCAGATCCGGGTTAACTAATGAAAAACTGTTTTTT
cdr3_aa: CATRSGLTNEKLFF